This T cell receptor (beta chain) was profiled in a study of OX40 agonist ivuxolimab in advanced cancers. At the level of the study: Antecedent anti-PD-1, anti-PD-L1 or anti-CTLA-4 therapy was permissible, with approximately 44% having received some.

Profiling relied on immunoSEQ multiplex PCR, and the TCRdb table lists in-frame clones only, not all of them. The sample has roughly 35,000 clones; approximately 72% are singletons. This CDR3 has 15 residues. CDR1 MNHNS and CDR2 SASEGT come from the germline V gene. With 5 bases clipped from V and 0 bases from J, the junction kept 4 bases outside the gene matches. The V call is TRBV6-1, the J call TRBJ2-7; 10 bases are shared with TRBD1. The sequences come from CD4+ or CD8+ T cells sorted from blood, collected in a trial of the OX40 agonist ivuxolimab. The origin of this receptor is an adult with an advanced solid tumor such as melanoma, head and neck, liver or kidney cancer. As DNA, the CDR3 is TGTGCCAGCAGTTTCGACAGGGGGCACTCCTACGAGCAGTACTTC. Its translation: CASSFDRGHSYEQYF.